These 27 T cell receptor beta chains share one sample of origin, sequenced in a study of T cell responses to AZD1222 COVID-19 vaccine (dated by TCRdb to the early 2020s). Per the publication, the time point label means: baseline before first vaccination. Libraries were made using the immunoSEQ multiplex PCR assay. TCRdb carries this immuneACCESS record with in-frame sequences only. Its versions omit some clonotypes, under half of them owing to an unresolved V gene in the studies checked, with the rest unexplained. The sample table holds 64,000 or so clones, of which 84% were seen once. Around 7.3% of the sample rests with the top ten. Source: peripheral blood, taken on day 0 of AZD1222 vaccination. Receptor source: an adult in good health.

The chain couples TRBV3-1 (or the pseudogene TRBV3-2) to TRBJ1-2; 10 bases are a match to TRBD1. There are 15 residues in the CDR3. Germline V gene sequence: CDR1 LGHDT, CDR2 YNNKEL (reference sequence). The ends lost 1 base at V and 5 bases at J; junction bases unmatched: 4. The CDR3 loop is CASSQGGQGTYGYTF. CDR3 nucleotides: TGTGCCAGCAGCCAAGGGGGACAGGGGACGTATGGCTACACCTTC.

The rearrangement joins TRBV6-2 or TRBV6-3 to TRBJ2-2; D is undetermined. Germline V CDR1 and CDR2: MNHEY, SVGEGT. Trimming took off 5 bases at V and 3 bases at J, with 4 bases between the two ends. The CDR3 sequence is 12 residues long. CDR3: CASSLDTGELFF. CDR3 coding DNA: TGTGCCAGCAGTCTAGACACCGGGGAGCTGTTTTTT.

The rearrangement joins TRBV28 to TRBJ1-2, with 8 bases identical to TRBD1. This CDR3 contains 15 residues. Losses at the gene ends were 2 bases for V and 8 bases for J; bases not matched to a gene: 10. Germline V gene data show CDR1 as MDHEN and CDR2 as SYDVKM. The CDR3 region is CASSLIRQGAKGYTF. In nucleotides, the CDR3 is TGTGCCAGCAGTTTAATTCGGCAGGGGGCGAAAGGCTACACCTTC.

The rearrangement joins TRBV6-5 to TRBJ2-7; D not certain. Trimming left V 10 bases short and J 4 bases short, with 20 bases between. This CDR3 spans 14 amino acids. Germline V gene data show CDR1 as MNHEY and CDR2 as SVGAGI. The CDR3 here is CATRSRYRPYEQYF. The DNA for the CDR3 is TGTGCCACCAGATCCCGGTACAGACCTTACGAGCAGTACTTC.

The chain recombines TRBV6-5 with TRBJ1-2; weak D call: TRBD1 (5 bases). Germline loops: CDR1 MNHEY, CDR2 SVGAGI. This CDR3 is built from 16 residues. Trimming took 0 bases from V and 4 from J, leaving 15 bases between them. Here the CDR3 reads CASSYSGLGDSYGYTF. The DNA for the CDR3 is TGTGCCAGCAGTTACTCAGGTCTGGGAGACAGCTATGGCTACACCTTC.

The chain joins TRBV6-5 to TRBJ1-6; TRBD1 matches 7 bases. The length of the CDR3 is 15 residues. The germline CDR1 and CDR2 sequences are MNHEY and SVGAGI. The trim removed 4 bases at V and 10 bases at J, leaving 10 bases unmatched. CDR3 in amino acids: CASSSQGEGGSPLHF. The CDR3 DNA follows: TGTGCCAGCAGTTCCCAGGGGGAAGGAGGATCACCCCTCCACTTT.

This clone came up a few times. The J gene is TRBJ1-2, the V gene TRBV7-9, with D uncertain. The germline V and J ends were trimmed by 5 bases and 8 bases, with 18 bases remaining between them. This CDR3 region has 14 residues. CDR1 is SEHNR and CDR2 is FQNEAQ in the germline V gene (reference sequence). In DNA form, the CDR3 reads TGTGCCAGCAGCCCCGACGGGGTTCCTTTGGGCTACACCTTC. Translated: CASSPDGVPLGYTF.

The chain combines TRBV16 with TRBJ2-3; D is ambiguous. V was clipped by 0 bases and J by 7 bases, with 8 bases between them. Germline V gene lookup returns CDR1 KGHSY and CDR2 FQNENV. This CDR3 comprises 13 residues. The CDR3 DNA follows: TGTGCCAGCAGCCAATCAACCGTCAATACGCAGTATTTT. This codes for CASSQSTVNTQYF.

The chain is built from TRBV2 and TRBJ1-6; perhaps TRBD1 as D (5 bases). The V end was cut by 6 bases, the J end by 1 base, with 10 bases between. The CDR3 has 15 residues. CDR1 is SNHLY, CDR2 FYNNEI, per germline. The CDR3 region has the DNA TGTGCCAGCAGAAATCCAGGGTCCTATAATTCACCCCTCCACTTT. It is translated as CASRNPGSYNSPLHF.

The rearrangement joins TRBV2 to TRBJ2-1; D might be TRBD1 or TRBD2, each matching 6 bases. Trimming took off 4 bases at V and 6 bases at J, with 16 bases between the two ends. CDR1 is SNHLY, CDR2 FYNNEI, per germline. This CDR3 has 15 residues. The CDR3 DNA sequence: TGTGCCAGCAGTGTTGAATCGGGGGCCGGCAATGAGCAGTTCTTC. Protein sequence: CASSVESGAGNEQFF.

The chain joins TRBV25-1 to TRBJ2-3; maybe TRBD2 (5 bases). The V gene's germline CDR1 is MGHDK and CDR2 SYGVNS. Trimming shortened V by 6 bases and J by 0 bases, and 7 bases separated the two germline ends. CDR3 length: 13 residues. In DNA form, the CDR3 reads TGTGCCAGCAGCGGACTCAGCACAGATACGCAGTATTTT. It specifies CASSGLSTDTQYF.

The rearrangement links TRBV9 to TRBJ2-1; the match to TRBD2 covers 12 bases. CDR3 size: 15 residues. The germline CDR1 and CDR2 sequences are SGDLS and YYNGEE. The V gene end was trimmed by 0 bases and the J gene end by 7 bases; junction bases not matched to a gene: 2. The CDR3 here is CASSVDLAGGNEQFF. CDR3 in DNA: TGTGCCAGCAGCGTAGACCTAGCGGGGGGGAATGAGCAGTTCTTC. The complete variable domain, with remaining parts taken from reference TRBV9 and TRBJ2-1, reads DSGVTQTPKHLITATGQRVTLRCSPRSGDLSVYWYQQSLDQGLQFLIQYYNGEERAKGNILERFSAQQFPDLHSELNLSSLELGDSALYFCASSVDLAGGNEQFFGPGTRLTVL.

The genes are TRBV6-5 and TRBJ2-7, with 10 bases fitting TRBD2. The CDR3 runs 14 residues. Germline V gene lookup returns CDR1 MNHEY and CDR2 SVGAGI. Trimming at V came to 6 bases and at J to 0 bases, leaving 2 bases not matched to a gene. The CDR3 sequence: CASSLAGGSYEQYF. CDR3 bases: TGTGCCAGCAGCTTAGCGGGGGGCTCCTACGAGCAGTACTTC.

The V and J genes are TRBV7-2 and TRBJ1-1; perhaps TRBD1 as D (5 bases). Germline V lookup: CDR1 SGHTA, CDR2 FQGNSA. The V end lost 5 bases, the J end lost 3 bases, and 19 bases lay between the germline ends. CDR3 length: 16 amino acids. The DNA of the CDR3 is TGTGCCAGCAGCCCCCGGTTGGTCGGGGGGGACACTGAAGCTTTCTTT. This translates into CASSPRLVGGDTEAFF.

This clone has a count of ten or more. Within the sample, other DNA sequences also encode this same CDR3. The chain carries TRBV5-6 and TRBJ1-3, with D unclear. Trimming removed 0 bases at V and 1 base at J, with 5 bases between. The CDR3 has 14 amino acids. The germline gives CDR1 SGHDT, CDR2 YYEEEE. The CDR3 reads CASSLAGSGNTIYF. The CDR3 bases are TGTGCCAGCAGCTTGGCTGGGTCTGGAAACACCATATATTTT.

J is TRBJ2-2 and V is TRBV15; D is perhaps TRBD1 or TRBD2 (5 bases each). Trimming left V 0 bases short and J 6 bases short, with 11 bases between. The germline V gene encodes CDR1 LNHNV and CDR2 YYDKDF (reference sequence). The CDR3 runs to 15 residues. The CDR3 is CATSRDGRGAGELFF. The CDR3 region has the DNA TGTGCCACCAGCAGAGACGGTAGAGGGGCCGGGGAGCTGTTTTTT.

This rearrangement joins TRBV14 to TRBJ2-1, with 9 nucleotides matching TRBD1. V dropped 1 base and J dropped 15; count of bases not matched to a gene: 7. This CDR3 spans 13 amino acids. Per germline, CDR1 SGHDN and CDR2 FVKESK. The CDR3 DNA is TGTGCCAGCAGCCAAGGGGACAGGGATGTGCTGTTCTTC. This translates into CASSQGDRDVLFF.

The V and J genes are TRBV4-2 and TRBJ2-7; the match to TRBD1 covers 7 bases. CDR3 length equals 17 residues. Germline trimming cut 3 bases from V and 1 base from J; bases unmatched to any gene: 12. Germline V lookup: CDR1 LGHNA, CDR2 YNFKEQ. The CDR3 DNA reads TGTGCCAGCAGCCACTACCCGACAGGGATTAGTTCCTACGAGCAGTACTTC. It specifies CASSHYPTGISSYEQYF.

The chain joins TRBV6-1 to TRBJ1-2; tentatively, D is TRBD1 (6 bases). The CDR3 contains 13 residues. Trimming cost V 3 bases and J 4 bases, with 9 bases left between them. CDR1 and CDR2 from the germline V gene are MNHNS and SASEGT. DNA for the CDR3: TGTGCCAGCAGTGAGGGACACCTCTATGGCTACACCTTC. Its translation is CASSEGHLYGYTF.

The CDR3 nucleotides read TGTGCCAGCAGCTCCGACGGCTACGAGCAGTACTTC. Protein product: CASSSDGYEQYF. The chain has TRBV12-3 or TRBV12-4 and TRBJ2-7; no clear D. The CDR3 spans 12 residues. With 6 bases removed from V and 3 bases from J, the gap between germline ends came to 9 bases.

The chain couples TRBV7-2 to TRBJ2-7; D is uncertain. Trimming pared 5 bases from V and 2 bases from J, leaving 13 bases between. The CDR3 has 14 amino acids. Germline-derived CDR1 and CDR2 are SGHTA and FQGNSA. As DNA, the CDR3 is TGTGCCAGCAGCGCCCAAAGCTCTACCTACGAGCAGTACTTC. Translated, it gives CASSAQSSTYEQYF. The full variable domain, rest sourced from reference TRBV7-2 and TRBJ2-7, is GAGVSQSPSNKVTEKGKDVELRCDPISGHTALYWYRQSLGQGLEFLIYFQGNSAPDKSGLPSDRFSAERTGGSVSTLTIQRTQQEDSAVYLCASSAQSSTYEQYFGPGTRLTVT.

V gene TRBV5-1 combines with J gene TRBJ2-3; 10 bases are shared with TRBD2. The CDR3 totals 18 residues. CDR1 and CDR2 (germline): SGHRS, YFSETQ. Trimming took 0 bases from V and 0 from J; bases not matched to a gene: 7. This CDR3 reads CASSLGVSGGPSTDTQYF. CDR3 sequence (DNA): TGCGCCAGCAGCTTGGGGGTTAGCGGGGGGCCGAGCACAGATACGCAGTATTTT.

This clone occurred once. The J gene is TRBJ1-4, the V gene TRBV7-9, with TRBD1 identical over 9 bases. Losses at the gene ends were 5 bases for V and 3 bases for J; bases not matched to a gene: 1. The CDR3 contains 14 residues. CDR1 is SEHNR, CDR2 FQNEAQ, per germline (reference sequence). This CDR3 reads CASSRDRANEKLFF. The CDR3 DNA reads as TGTGCCAGCAGCCGGGACAGGGCTAATGAAAAACTGTTTTTT.

This clone was seen only a few times. In nucleotides, the CDR3 is TGTGCCAGCAGACTTTCCGGGAGAGGGGATGAAAAACTGTTTTTT. Protein sequence: CASRLSGRGDEKLFF. J is TRBJ1-4 and V is TRBV6-5; tentatively, D is TRBD1 (5 bases). V lost 6 bases, J lost 6 bases, and 17 bases lay in between. Germline values: CDR1 MNHEY, CDR2 SVGAGI. The CDR3 spans 15 residues.

J is TRBJ2-1 and V is TRBV4-1; D perhaps matches TRBD1 (6 bases). Germline CDR1 MGHRA, CDR2 YSYEKL. The CDR3 sequence is 14 residues long. The V gene lost 1 base and the J gene lost 7 bases, with 11 bases spanning the gap. The CDR3 reads CASSQVGRGNEQFF. The CDR3 nucleotides read TGCGCCAGCAGCCAAGTGGGCAGGGGAAATGAGCAGTTCTTC.

V usage is TRBV10-2 and J usage is TRBJ2-7; D is unresolved. CDR1 is WSHSY, CDR2 SAAADI, per germline. V was trimmed by 3 bases and J by 2 bases, leaving 8 bases between them. The CDR3 is made up of 13 amino acids. The chain's CDR3 is CASSEGITYEQYF. CDR3 bases: TGCGCCAGCAGTGAAGGGATCACCTACGAGCAGTACTTC.

The CDR3 DNA follows: TGCGCCAGCACTCCGGGACAGGGTTACTACGAGCAGTACTTC. It is translated as CASTPGQGYYEQYF. The genes are TRBV4-1 and TRBJ2-7; 9 bases map to TRBD1. J was trimmed by 3 bases and V by 7 bases; bases with no gene match: 7. The CDR3 runs to 14 residues. Germline CDR1 reads MGHRA; CDR2 reads YSYEKL.